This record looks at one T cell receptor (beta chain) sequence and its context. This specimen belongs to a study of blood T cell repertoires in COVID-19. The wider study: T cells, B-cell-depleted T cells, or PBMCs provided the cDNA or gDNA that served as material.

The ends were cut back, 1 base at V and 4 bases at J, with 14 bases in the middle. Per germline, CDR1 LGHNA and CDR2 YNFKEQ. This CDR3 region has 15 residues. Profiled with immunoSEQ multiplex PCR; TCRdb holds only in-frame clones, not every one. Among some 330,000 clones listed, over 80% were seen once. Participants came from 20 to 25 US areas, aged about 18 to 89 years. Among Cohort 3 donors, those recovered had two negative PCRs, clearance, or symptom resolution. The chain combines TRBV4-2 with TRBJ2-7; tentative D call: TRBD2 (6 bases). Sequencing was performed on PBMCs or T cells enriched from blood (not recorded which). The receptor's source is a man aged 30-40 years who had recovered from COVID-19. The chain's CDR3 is CASSQVAQGGYEQYF. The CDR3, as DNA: TGTGCCAGCAGCCAAGTCGCCCAGGGAGGATACGAGCAGTACTTC.